Described below is a single TCR beta chain sequence and its context. The antigen is unknown. As for time point: week 35, safety follow-up. All doses held 300 ug of mutant IDH1 20-mer peptide, with topical imiquimod. The vaccination schedule gave patients eight doses in weeks 1, 3, 5, 7, 11, 15, 19 and 23. New WHO grade 3 or 4 IDH1-mutant, ATRX-lost astrocytomas were present in all donors. The assay was immunoSEQ multiplex PCR, and TCRdb's table has in-frame clones only and misses some. The sample has about 55,000 clones; 80% to 90% are singletons. The data are from a study of a mutant IDH1 vaccine in newly diagnosed glioma. Whole-study context: The timing of visit V12 was week 35, and that of visit V13 was week 47. General study results and limits: There seemed to be no relation between pseudoprogression and changes in top peripheral T cell clonotypes.

The germline V gene has CDR1 LNHDA and CDR2 SQIVND (reference sequence). The CDR3 length is 13 residues. V lost 7 bases, J lost 4 bases, and 11 bases lay in between. V gene TRBV19 combines with J gene TRBJ1-5; D unclear. The starting material was PBMCs, obtained from a glioma patient whose treatment included an IDH1 peptide vaccine. The sequence derives from a woman aged 18-35 years with glioma. As DNA, the CDR3 is TGTGCCAGTAACCCGACCCGGAATCAGCCCCAGCATTTT. Residues: CASNPTRNQPQHF.